The entry below gives a single TCR beta chain sequence along with its context. The antigen is unknown. These data belong to a study of T cells in Graves' hyperthyroidism and ophthalmopathy. The study's findings and limits: The blood repertoire included most of the expanded thyroid clonotypes above 0.001.

Amplification targeted TCR beta CDR3 regions from RNA transcripts. HTBI primers were used for first-round RT-PCR of the TCR CDR3. TCRdb reprocessed the multiplex PCR reads with MiXCR, giving one entry per CDR3 protein. The sample has a few hundred thousand distinct CDR3 sequences; approximately 13% are singletons. The length of the CDR3 is 14 residues. Germline CDR1 reads MDHEN; CDR2 reads SYDVKM. V was clipped by 5 bases and J by 0 bases, with 8 bases between them. Diagnosis of hyperthyroidism was new in patients aged 18 to 65, and its duration was under 2 months. Cells are PBMCs isolated from roughly 9.2 ml of fresh blood.

The TCR originated in a young woman with Graves' hyperthyroidism. Sequences were obtained from blood. The V gene is TRBV28, the J gene TRBJ1-5, with D unresolved. The DNA for the CDR3 is TGTGCCAGCAGTACCTGGGGTAGCAATCAGCCCCAGCATTTT. Translating gives CASSTWGSNQPQHF.